This TCR beta chain was sequenced for a study of blood T cell repertoires in COVID-19. Overall study: Acute and convalescent COVID-19 samples came from the United States, Italy and Spain. T cells, B-cell-depleted T cells, or PBMCs supplied cDNA or gDNA.

From germline, CDR1 is SQVTM and CDR2 ANQGSEA. The V end was cut by 2 bases, the J end by 7 bases, with 20 bases between. The CDR3 is 15 amino acids. Libraries were prepared by immunoSEQ multiplex PCR; TCRdb keeps only in-frame clonotypes and omits some of them. The sample consists of roughly 30,000 clones, more than 70% of them appearing once. V usage is TRBV29-1 and J usage is TRBJ1-2; D not resolved. The material sequenced was peripheral blood. This clonotype originated in a boy between 2 and 10 years old with active or convalescent COVID-19. This CDR3 reads CSVEWAGSGVIGYTF. CDR3 bases: TGCAGCGTTGAATGGGCGGGCAGTGGGGTCATTGGCTACACCTTC.